This TCR beta chain was captured by sequencing in a study of blood T cell repertoires in COVID-19. The protocol was immunoSEQ multiplex PCR, while the TCRdb copy is restricted to in-frame clones and leaves out a portion. The sample shows around 260,000 clones, around 87% of them seen only once. Germline V gene sequence: CDR1 SGDLS, CDR2 YYNGEE. The CDR3 is 15 residues long. J lost 3 bases, V lost 3 bases, and 4 bases had no gene match. This chain uses TRBV9 with TRBJ2-7, with 12 bases lining up with TRBD2. The clonotype was recovered from a woman in her forties or fifties with acute or convalescent COVID-19. The material sequenced was peripheral blood. The CDR3 loop is CASSGTSGMVYEQYF. In nucleotides, the CDR3 is TGTGCCAGCAGCGGGACTAGCGGGATGGTCTACGAGCAGTACTTC.